The 10 T cell receptor beta chains below were found in one sample sequenced in a study of cytomegalovirus exposure and HLA in healthy donors. The PCR employed 60 Vbeta primers together with 13 Jbeta primers. The data were produced by immunoSEQ multiplex PCR, yet TCRdb's version contains in-frame clones alone and is incomplete. The profile covers fewer than 90,000 clones, with roughly 73% appearing a single time and about 2.7% taken by the ten largest. Sequenced material: PBMCs. These receptors were collected from a male donor in good health and CMV-seropositive.

This clone was picked up a small number of times. V is TRBV10-3 and J is TRBJ1-2, with TRBD1 identical over 10 bases. CDR1 and CDR2 (germline): ENHRY, SYGVKD. Trimming took 6 bases from V and 6 from J; bases not matched to a gene: 7. The CDR3 has 14 residues. The CDR3 nucleotides are TGTGCCATCAGGGCTTCCGGGACAGGGGATGGCTACACCTTC. Its translation: CAIRASGTGDGYTF.

J is TRBJ2-7 and V is TRBV5-1; 7 bases align to TRBD2. Germline assignment: CDR1 SGHRS and CDR2 YFSETQ. With 1 base clipped from V and 4 bases from J, the junction kept 14 bases outside the gene matches. CDR3 length: 17 residues. The CDR3 region has the DNA TGCGCCAGCAGCTTGAAGTTGGCGGGACTACTAAAGTACGAGCAGTACTTC. Translated: CASSLKLAGLLKYEQYF.

The gene calls are TRBV5-1 and TRBJ2-3; TRBD2 aligns across 7 bases. Germline V lookup: CDR1 SGHRS, CDR2 YFSETQ. V lost 3 bases, J lost 9 bases, and 16 bases stayed unmatched. The CDR3 is 16 residues long. The chain's CDR3 is CASSSDTGRLAATQYF. The CDR3 coding sequence is TGCGCCAGCAGCTCCGATACCGGGAGGCTAGCCGCGACGCAGTATTTT.

This chain joins TRBV9 and TRBJ2-1; maybe TRBD2 (6 bases). The V and J ends lost 1 base and 3 bases respectively, with 14 bases between them. This CDR3 region has 16 residues. CDR1 is SGDLS, CDR2 YYNGEE, per germline. The CDR3: CASSVFGSGDYNEQFF. DNA of the CDR3: TGTGCCAGCAGCGTATTCGGATCGGGGGACTACAATGAGCAGTTCTTC.

J is TRBJ2-2 and V is TRBV6-5; D might be TRBD1 (6 bases). V was trimmed by 2 bases and J by 5 bases, leaving 9 bases between them. The CDR3 has 14 residues. Germline CDR1 and CDR2: MNHEY and SVGAGI. CDR3 region: CASSYDRKTGELFF. CDR3 nucleotides: TGTGCCAGCAGTTACGACAGGAAAACCGGGGAGCTGTTTTTT.

The J gene is TRBJ1-4, the V gene TRBV28; 7 nucleotides agree with TRBD1. In germline, CDR1 is MDHEN, CDR2 SYDVKM. Unmatched junction bases numbered 8, after V lost 6 bases and J lost 7 bases. The CDR3 covers 14 residues. CDR3 amino acids: CASRDDRVGEKLFF. The CDR3 DNA sequence: TGTGCCAGCAGAGACGACAGGGTGGGTGAAAAACTGTTTTTT.

The chain links TRBV5-1 to TRBJ2-6, with a tentative D call TRBD1 (5 bases). Trimming took off 0 bases at V and 2 bases at J, with 6 bases between the two ends. CDR1 is SGHRS and CDR2 is YFSETQ in the germline V gene. The CDR3 consists of 15 residues. CDR3 DNA: TGCGCCAGCAGCTTGGAACAGGCTGGGGCCAACGTCCTGACTTTC. It specifies CASSLEQAGANVLTF.

The V and J genes are TRBV14 and TRBJ2-5; D unresolved. V was pared by 3 bases and J by 5 bases, with 10 bases between. CDR1 and CDR2 from the germline V gene are SGHDN and FVKESK. The CDR3 runs 13 residues. The CDR3 sequence is CASSQLDGETQYF. The DNA for the CDR3 is TGTGCCAGCAGCCAGCTAGATGGGGAGACCCAGTACTTC.

The rearrangement uses TRBV28 and TRBJ2-7; TRBD2 might be the D (5 bases). Germline V gene sequence: CDR1 MDHEN, CDR2 SYDVKM. The CDR3 has 17 residues. Trimming removed 6 bases from V and 2 bases from J, with 23 bases in between. The DNA for the CDR3 is TGTGCCAGCAGCCTGGGCAGCGGACGGATGGGCACCTACGAGCAGTACTTC. This translates into CASSLGSGRMGTYEQYF.

The chain couples TRBV5-1 to TRBJ2-5, with 8 bases that match TRBD2. The CDR3 is 15 residues long. Germline CDR1 SGHRS, CDR2 YFSETQ. Losses at the gene ends were 0 bases for V and 2 bases for J; bases not matched to a gene: 3. The CDR3, as DNA: TGCGCCAGCAGCTTGGATCCGGGAGGGCAAGAGACCCAGTACTTC. Its protein product is CASSLDPGGQETQYF.